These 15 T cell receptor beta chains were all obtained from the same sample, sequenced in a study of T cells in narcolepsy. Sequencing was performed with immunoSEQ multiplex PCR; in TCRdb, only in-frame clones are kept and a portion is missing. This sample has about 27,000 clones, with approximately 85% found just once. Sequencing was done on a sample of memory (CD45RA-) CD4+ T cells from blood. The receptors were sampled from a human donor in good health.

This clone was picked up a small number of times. CDR3 in amino acids: CASSQETVSPNQPQHF. As DNA, the CDR3 is TGCGCCAGCAGCCAAGAGACGGTCAGCCCCAATCAGCCCCAGCATTTT. This chain links TRBV4-3 with TRBJ1-5; D ambiguous. V dropped 0 bases and J dropped 3 bases, with 12 bases sitting between them. CDR3 size: 16 residues. Per germline, CDR1 LGHNA and CDR2 YSLEER.

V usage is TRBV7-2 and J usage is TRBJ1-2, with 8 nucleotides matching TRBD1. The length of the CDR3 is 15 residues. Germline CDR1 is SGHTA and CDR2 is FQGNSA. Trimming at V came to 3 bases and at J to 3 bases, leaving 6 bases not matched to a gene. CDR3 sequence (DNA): TGTGCCAGCAGCTTCAGGGGGCTTTCTGACTATGGCTACACCTTC. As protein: CASSFRGLSDYGYTF. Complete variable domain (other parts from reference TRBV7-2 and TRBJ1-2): GAGVSQSPSNKVTEKGKDVELRCDPISGHTALYWYRQSLGQGLEFLIYFQGNSAPDKSGLPSDRFSAERTGGSVSTLTIQRTQQEDSAVYLCASSFRGLSDYGYTFGSGTRLTVV.

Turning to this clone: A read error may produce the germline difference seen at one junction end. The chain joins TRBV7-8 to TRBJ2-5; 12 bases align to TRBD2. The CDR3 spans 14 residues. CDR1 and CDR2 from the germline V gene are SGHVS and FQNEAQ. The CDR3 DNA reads TGTGCCAGCAGCCTAGCGGGGGGGCAAGAGACCCAGTACTTC. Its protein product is CASSLAGGQETQYF.

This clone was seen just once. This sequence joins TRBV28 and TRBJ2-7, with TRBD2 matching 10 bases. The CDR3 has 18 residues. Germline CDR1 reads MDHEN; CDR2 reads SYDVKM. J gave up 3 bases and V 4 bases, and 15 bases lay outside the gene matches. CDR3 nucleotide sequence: TGTGCCAGCAGTTCCCCGCGGGCTAGCGGGAGACGACGCTACGAGCAGTACTTC. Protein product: CASSSPRASGRRRYEQYF.

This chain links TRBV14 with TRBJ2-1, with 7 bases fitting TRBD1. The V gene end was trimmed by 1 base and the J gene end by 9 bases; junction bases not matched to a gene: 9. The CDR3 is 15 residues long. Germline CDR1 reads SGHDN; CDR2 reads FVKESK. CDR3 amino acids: CASSQAWDRRGEQFF. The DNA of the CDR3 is TGTGCCAGCAGCCAAGCATGGGACAGACGAGGTGAGCAGTTCTTC.

In nucleotides, the CDR3 is TGCGCCAGCAGCCAAATCTTGGACAGTTCCTACGAGCAGTACTTC. This translates into CASSQILDSSYEQYF. The chain carries TRBV4-3 and TRBJ2-5; D is possibly TRBD1 (6 bases). The J call is in doubt because the DNA end fits TRBJ2-7 better. CDR1 LGHNA and CDR2 YSLEER come from the germline V gene. This CDR3 has 15 amino acids.

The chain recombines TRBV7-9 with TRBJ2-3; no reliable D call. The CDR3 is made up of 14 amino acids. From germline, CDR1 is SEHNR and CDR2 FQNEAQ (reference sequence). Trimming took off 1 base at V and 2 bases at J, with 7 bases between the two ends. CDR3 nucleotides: TGTGCCAGCAGCTTAGTACAGATCACAGATACGCAGTATTTT. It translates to CASSLVQITDTQYF.

The chain's CDR3 is CASSAGQGSGANVLTF. In DNA, the CDR3 is TGCGCCAGCAGCGCCGGACAGGGTTCAGGGGCCAACGTCCTGACTTTC. J is TRBJ2-6 and V is TRBV10-1; 8 bases align to TRBD1. Germline lookup yields CDR1 WNHNN and CDR2 SYGVQD (reference sequence). After removal of 6 bases from V and 4 bases from J, the junction contained 8 bases not matched to a gene. The CDR3 is 16 residues long.

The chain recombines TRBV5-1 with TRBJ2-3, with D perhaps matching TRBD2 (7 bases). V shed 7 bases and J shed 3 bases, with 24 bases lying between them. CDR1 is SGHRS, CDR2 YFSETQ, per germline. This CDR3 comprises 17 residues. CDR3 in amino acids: CASGRGHRDRTTDTQYF. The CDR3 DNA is TGCGCCAGCGGGAGGGGCCACCGAGACAGGACTACAGATACGCAGTATTTT.

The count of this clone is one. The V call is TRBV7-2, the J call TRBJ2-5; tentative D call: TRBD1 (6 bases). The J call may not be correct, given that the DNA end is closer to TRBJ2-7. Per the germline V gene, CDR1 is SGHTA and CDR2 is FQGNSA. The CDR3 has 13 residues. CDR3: CASSLRGTYEQYF. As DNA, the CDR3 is TGTGCCAGCAGCCTCAGGGGCACCTACGAGCAGTACTTC.

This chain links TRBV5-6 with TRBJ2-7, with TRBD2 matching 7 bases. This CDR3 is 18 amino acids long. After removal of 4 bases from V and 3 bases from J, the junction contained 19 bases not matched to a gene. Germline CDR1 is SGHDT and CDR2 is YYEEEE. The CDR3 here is CASSRTGRGWFRVYEQYF. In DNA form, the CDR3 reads TGTGCCAGCAGCCGTACGGGGAGGGGATGGTTTAGGGTCTACGAGCAGTACTTC.

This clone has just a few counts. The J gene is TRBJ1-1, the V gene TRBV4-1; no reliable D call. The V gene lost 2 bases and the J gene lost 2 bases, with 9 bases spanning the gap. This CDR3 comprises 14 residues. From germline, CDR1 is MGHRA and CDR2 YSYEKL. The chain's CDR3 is CASSQLTSNTEAFF. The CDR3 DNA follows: TGCGCCAGCAGCCAATTAACCTCTAACACTGAAGCTTTCTTT.

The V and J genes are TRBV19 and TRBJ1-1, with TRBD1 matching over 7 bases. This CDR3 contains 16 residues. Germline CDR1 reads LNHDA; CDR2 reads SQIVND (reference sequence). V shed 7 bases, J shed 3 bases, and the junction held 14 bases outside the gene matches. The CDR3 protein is CASTDVLGRGDTEAFF. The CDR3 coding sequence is TGTGCCAGTACGGACGTCTTGGGCAGGGGGGACACTGAAGCTTTCTTT.

The CDR3 region is CSVAGTPGGNTEAFF. For the CDR3, the DNA is TGCAGCGTGGCCGGGACTCCAGGGGGGAACACTGAAGCTTTCTTT. The chain is built from TRBV29-1 and TRBJ1-1; 7 bases line up with TRBD1. Germline-derived CDR1 and CDR2 are SQVTM and ANQGSEA. This CDR3 region has 15 residues. Trimming took 6 bases from V and 1 from J; bases not matched to a gene: 11. Together with reference TRBV29-1 and TRBJ1-1, the CDR3 gives the full variable domain: SAVISQKPSRDICQRGTSLTIQCQVDSQVTMMFWYRQQPGQSLTLIATANQGSEATYESGFVIDKFPISRPNLTFSTLTVSNMSPEDSSIYLCSVAGTPGGNTEAFFGQGTRLTVV.

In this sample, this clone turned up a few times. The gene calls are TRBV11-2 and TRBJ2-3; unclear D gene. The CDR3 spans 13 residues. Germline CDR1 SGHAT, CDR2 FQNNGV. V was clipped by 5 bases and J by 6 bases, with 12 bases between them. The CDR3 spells CASSPRFADTQYF. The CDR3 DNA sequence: TGTGCCAGCAGCCCCCGTTTTGCCGATACGCAGTATTTT. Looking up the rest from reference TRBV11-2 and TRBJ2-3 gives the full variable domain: EAGVAQSPRYKIIEKRQSVAFWCNPISGHATLYWYQQILGQGPKLLIQFQNNGVVDDSQLPKDRFSAERLKGVDSTLKIQPAKLEDSAVYLCASSPRFADTQYFGPGTRLTVL.